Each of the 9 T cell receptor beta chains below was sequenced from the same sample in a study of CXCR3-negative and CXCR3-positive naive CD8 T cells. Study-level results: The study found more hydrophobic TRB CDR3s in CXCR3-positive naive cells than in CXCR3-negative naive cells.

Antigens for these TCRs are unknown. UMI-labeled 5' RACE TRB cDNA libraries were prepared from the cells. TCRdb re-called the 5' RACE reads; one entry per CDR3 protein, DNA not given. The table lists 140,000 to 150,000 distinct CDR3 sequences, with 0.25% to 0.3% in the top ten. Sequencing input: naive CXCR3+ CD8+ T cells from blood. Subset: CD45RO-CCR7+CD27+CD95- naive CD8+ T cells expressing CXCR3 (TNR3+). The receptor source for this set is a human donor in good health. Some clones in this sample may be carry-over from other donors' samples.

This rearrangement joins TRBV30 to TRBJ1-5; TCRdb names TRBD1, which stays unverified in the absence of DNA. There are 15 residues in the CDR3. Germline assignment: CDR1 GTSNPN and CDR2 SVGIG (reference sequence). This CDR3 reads CAWSPGHGGRQPQHF.

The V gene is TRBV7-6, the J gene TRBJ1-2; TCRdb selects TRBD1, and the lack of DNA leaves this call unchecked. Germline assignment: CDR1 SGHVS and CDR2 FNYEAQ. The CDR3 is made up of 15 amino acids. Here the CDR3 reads CASSLTPGDVYGYTF. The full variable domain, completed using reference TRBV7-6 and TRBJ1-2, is GAGVSQSPRYKVTKRGQDVALRCDPISGHVSLYWYRQALGQGPEFLTYFNYEAQQDKSGLPNDRFSAERPEGSISTLTIQRTEQRDSAMYRCASSLTPGDVYGYTFGSGTRLTVV.

CDR3 in amino acids: CASSQIRLAPDIQYF. The V call is TRBV4-2, the J call TRBJ2-4; TCRdb gives TRBD2 as the D gene, but with no DNA this cannot be confirmed. Germline values: CDR1 LGHNA, CDR2 YNFKEQ. There are 15 residues in the CDR3.

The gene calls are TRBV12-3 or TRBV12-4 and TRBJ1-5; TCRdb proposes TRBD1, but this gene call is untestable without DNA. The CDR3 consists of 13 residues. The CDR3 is CASSSTDYQPQHF.

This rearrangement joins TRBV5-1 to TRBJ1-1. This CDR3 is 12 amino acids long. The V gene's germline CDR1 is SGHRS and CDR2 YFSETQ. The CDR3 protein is CASRLGNTEAFF.

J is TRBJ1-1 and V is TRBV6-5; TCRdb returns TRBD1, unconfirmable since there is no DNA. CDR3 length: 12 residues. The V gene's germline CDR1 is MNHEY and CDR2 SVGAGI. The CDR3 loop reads CATSTGDTEAFF.

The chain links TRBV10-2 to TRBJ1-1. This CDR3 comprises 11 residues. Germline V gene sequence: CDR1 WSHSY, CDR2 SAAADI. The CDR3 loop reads CASMMSTEAFF.

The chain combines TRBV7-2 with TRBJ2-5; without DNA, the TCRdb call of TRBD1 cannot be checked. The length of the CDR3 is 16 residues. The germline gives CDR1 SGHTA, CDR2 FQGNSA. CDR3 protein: CASSLVGTGSQETQYF.

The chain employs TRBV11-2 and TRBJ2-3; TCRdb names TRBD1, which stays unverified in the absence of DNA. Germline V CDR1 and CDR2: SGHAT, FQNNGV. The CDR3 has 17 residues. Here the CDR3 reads CASSSGQVPLSTDTQYF.